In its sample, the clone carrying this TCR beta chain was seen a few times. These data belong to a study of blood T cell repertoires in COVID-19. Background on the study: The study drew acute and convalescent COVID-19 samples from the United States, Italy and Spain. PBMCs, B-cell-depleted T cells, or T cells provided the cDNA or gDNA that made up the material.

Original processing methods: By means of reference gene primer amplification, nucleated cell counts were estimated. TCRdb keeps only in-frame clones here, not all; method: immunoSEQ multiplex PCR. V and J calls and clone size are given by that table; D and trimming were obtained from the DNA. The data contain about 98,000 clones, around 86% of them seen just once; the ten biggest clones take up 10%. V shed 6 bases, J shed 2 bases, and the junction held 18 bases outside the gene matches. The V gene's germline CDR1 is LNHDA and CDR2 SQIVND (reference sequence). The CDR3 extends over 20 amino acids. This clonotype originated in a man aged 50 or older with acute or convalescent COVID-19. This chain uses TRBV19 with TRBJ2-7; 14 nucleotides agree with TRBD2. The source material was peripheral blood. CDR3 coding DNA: TGTGCCAGTAGCATTCGTAGACGACTAGCGGGAGGGCCCTTCCCCTACGAGCAGTACTTC. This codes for CASSIRRRLAGGPFPYEQYF.